This T cell receptor beta chain was captured in a study of cytomegalovirus exposure and HLA in healthy donors. Unmatched junction bases numbered 3, after V lost 3 bases and J lost 4 bases. This CDR3 spans 14 amino acids. Germline V lookup: CDR1 LNHNV, CDR2 YYDKDF (reference sequence). As concerns this clone: The antigen is unknown.

60 Vbeta and 13 Jbeta primers were used in PCR. Original handling: A follow-up analysis tallied tens of millions of unique TCR beta chains, roughly 11 million shared. Sequenced by immunoSEQ multiplex PCR; TCRdb stores in-frame clones only, minus some. That table furnishes V, J and clone size, whereas the DNA furnished D and trimming. The sample gives 140,000 or so clones, almost 80% of which show up once; 1.5% to 2% is in the top ten. Study-wide findings and caveats: About 87% or about 30% of the time was how often most TCR beta V segments were productive, according to an earlier analysis. An analysis that was carried out later associated 15,000 to 20,000 TCR beta sequences with HLA alleles at 0.05 false discovery rate.

The receptor was derived from a woman between 25 and 40 years old in good health and CMV-seronegative. The material sequenced was PBMCs. The chain joins TRBV15 to TRBJ1-5; 7 positions match TRBD1. CDR3 sequence: CATSSPTGNQPQHF. In DNA, the CDR3 is TGTGCCACCAGCAGCCCGACAGGGAATCAGCCCCAGCATTTT.